A selection of T cell receptor beta chains follows, all from one sample in a study of radiation and T cells in renal cell carcinoma. Data came from immunoSEQ multiplex PCR; TCRdb stores just in-frame clones and leaves some out. The repertoire holds 130,000 or so clones, with approximately 87% as singletons. Sequenced material: blood, taken from a patient whose treatment included radiotherapy and nephrectomy. The receptors were gathered from a woman aged 50 to 60 with renal cell carcinoma. Both conserved end residues are part of each CDR3. D genes are given only for firm matches. Size tells how often a clone was seen (once, few, many) or the class of an expanded clone, and some rows leave it out.

d_gene	abundance	j_gene	v_gene	CDR3aa	CDR3nt
TRBD1	-	TRBJ1-5	TRBV4-1	CASSQGTGGQPQHF	TGCGCCAGCAGCCAAGGGACAGGGGGACAGCCCCAGCATTTT
-	-	TRBJ2-7	TRBV7-2	CASSSRRQELGQYF	TGTGCCAGCAGCTCTCGGCGACAGGAACTGGGGCAGTACTTC
-	-	TRBJ1-1	TRBV18	CASSPPLGAPLTEAFF	TGTGCCAGCTCACCACCGTTGGGGGCCCCGTTGACTGAAGCTTTCTTT
TRBD1	-	TRBJ2-7	TRBV7-2	CASALDRGVEQYF	TGTGCCAGCGCCTTAGACAGGGGGGTCGAGCAGTACTTC
-	once	TRBJ2-2	TRBV7-2	CASSLHQRINTGELFF	TGTGCCAGCAGCTTACACCAGCGGATTAACACCGGGGAGCTGTTTTTT
TRBD2	few	TRBJ2-2	TRBV4-1	CASSQFPAGFTGELFF	TGCGCCAGCAGCCAATTCCCAGCGGGGTTCACCGGGGAGCTGTTTTTT
-	-	TRBJ1-1	TRBV5-8	CASSLVGMNTEAFF	TGTGCCAGCAGCTTGGTGGGGATGAACACTGAAGCTTTCTTT
-	once	TRBJ2-2	TRBV29-1	CSVEDRVRSTGELFF	TGCAGCGTTGAAGACAGGGTTAGGAGCACCGGGGAGCTGTTTTTT
-	few	TRBJ1-6	TRBV28	CASRENSPLHF	TGTGCCAGCAGAGAGAATTCACCCCTCCACTTT
TRBD1	-	TRBJ1-2	TRBV30	CAWRATGSNYGYTF	TGTGCCTGGAGGGCGACAGGGTCTAACTATGGCTACACCTTC
-	-	TRBJ2-3	TRBV6-5	CASSRGDTQYF	TGTGCCAGCAGCCGGGGGGATACGCAGTATTTT
-	few	TRBJ2-2	TRBV7-2	CASSLSLQNTGELFF	TGTGCCAGCAGCTTGTCGCTGCAGAACACCGGGGAGCTGTTTTTT
-	-	TRBJ2-2	TRBV6-1	CASSPLLSVAELFF	TGTGCCAGCAGTCCTCTCCTGAGTGTGGCGGAGCTGTTTTTT
-	-	TRBJ1-4	TRBV6-1	CASSGFWTETNEKLFF	TGTGCCAGCAGTGGGTTCTGGACGGAGACCAATGAAAAACTGTTTTTT
-	-	TRBJ2-7	TRBV11-2	CASSRIRGHEQYF	TGTGCCAGCAGTAGAATCCGGGGGCACGAGCAGTACTTC
-	once	TRBJ1-5	TRBV28	CASSLSPGQPQHF	TGTGCCAGCAGTTTATCCCCGGGTCAGCCCCAGCATTTT
TRBD2	-	TRBJ2-3	TRBV6-1	CASSEGMGLAVDTQYF	TGTGCCAGCAGTGAAGGGATGGGACTAGCGGTTGATACGCAGTATTTT
-	-	TRBJ1-3	TRBV19	CASSQTTAANTIYF	TGTGCCAGTAGCCAGACAACCGCGGCAAACACCATATATTTT
TRBD1	-	TRBJ1-4	TRBV5-4	CASSLTGTGDEKLFF	TGTGCCAGCAGCTTGACCGGGACAGGGGATGAAAAACTGTTTTTT
TRBD1	few	TRBJ1-1	TRBV5-1	CASSLAWDREEAFF	TGCGCCAGCAGCTTGGCCTGGGACAGGGAAGAAGCTTTCTTT
TRBD2	-	TRBJ2-7	TRBV7-9	CASSRTSGTYEQYF	TGTGCCAGCAGCCGGACTAGCGGGACCTACGAGCAGTACTTC
-	-	TRBJ2-7	TRBV10-3	CATIEGYRDEQYF	TGTGCAACGATTGAGGGTTATCGGGACGAGCAGTACTTC
-	-	TRBJ2-6	TRBV9	CASGADRGSGANVLTF	TGTGCCAGCGGAGCGGATCGGGGGTCTGGGGCCAACGTCCTGACTTTC
-	-	TRBJ2-1	TRBV7-7	CASSRLTGYNEQFF	TGTGCCAGCAGCCGCCTTACAGGCTACAATGAGCAGTTCTTC
-	-	TRBJ1-4	TRBV4-1	CASSQDRQASGEKLFF	TGCGCCAGCAGCCAAGATCGCCAGGCGTCAGGTGAAAAACTGTTTTTT
-	-	TRBJ2-5	TRBV9	CASSVAGTSWRETQYF	TGTGCCAGCAGCGTAGCTGGCACTTCCTGGAGGGAGACCCAGTACTTC
-	-	TRBJ1-4	TRBV4-3	CASSQDRSAGDEKLFF	TGCGCCAGCAGCCAAGATCGGAGTGCGGGGGATGAAAAACTGTTTTTT
-	-	TRBJ1-5	TRBV7-2	CASSLVGGNQPQHF	TGTGCCAGCAGCTTAGTAGGAGGTAATCAGCCCCAGCATTTT
-	few	TRBJ1-2	TRBV28	CASSLLQGSGYTF	TGTGCCAGCAGTTTATTGCAGGGCAGCGGCTACACCTTC
TRBD1	-	TRBJ1-4	TRBV5-4	CASSSGGPGQITTNEKLFF	TGTGCCAGCAGCTCCGGGGGCCCGGGACAGATAACAACTAATGAAAAACTGTTTTTT
-	-	TRBJ2-1	TRBV4-1	CASSLGAVNNEQFF	TGCGCCAGCAGCCTTGGGGCGGTTAACAATGAGCAGTTCTTC
-	-	TRBJ2-2	TRBV7-9	CASSRRDRELFF	TGTGCCAGCAGTCGCCGGGACAGGGAGCTGTTTTTT
-	-	TRBJ1-3	TRBV5-5	CASTPPGTYSGNTIYF	TGTGCCAGCACCCCCCCCGGGACGTACTCTGGAAACACCATATATTTT
TRBD1	once	TRBJ2-2	TRBV4-3	CASSQDRGTGAFGELFF	TGCGCCAGCAGCCAAGATCGTGGGACAGGGGCGTTCGGGGAGCTGTTTTTT
-	-	TRBJ2-3	TRBV9	CASSAALGRGTDTQYF	TGTGCCAGCAGCGCCGCTCTCGGCCGGGGCACAGATACGCAGTATTTT
-	-	TRBJ2-7	TRBV4-2	CASSHLVNTEPYEQYF	TGTGCCAGCAGCCATTTGGTGAATACGGAACCCTACGAGCAGTACTTC
-	-	TRBJ1-1	TRBV6-6	CASSAQHAGLFNAFF	TGTGCCAGCAGTGCGCAACATGCGGGTCTCTTTAATGCTTTCTTT
-	-	TRBJ1-2	TRBV28	CASSLGGSNYGYTF	TGTGCCAGCAGTTTAGGGGGATCTAACTATGGCTACACCTTC
-	-	TRBJ1-2	TRBV11-2	CASRNMDYGYTF	TGTGCCAGCAGGAATATGGACTATGGCTACACCTTC
TRBD1	once	TRBJ1-4	TRBV5-1	CASSELTGSGEKLFF	TGCGCCAGCAGCGAGCTGACAGGGAGTGGGGAAAAACTGTTTTTT
-	-	TRBJ2-7	TRBV18	CASSPKGYHEQYF	TGTGCCAGCTCACCGAAAGGATATCACGAGCAGTACTTC
-	-	TRBJ2-5	TRBV25-1	CASSALGSDKETQYF	TGTGCCAGCAGTGCCCTAGGTAGTGATAAAGAGACCCAGTACTTC
-	few	TRBJ2-3	TRBV11-2	CASSLGAGPGTDTQYF	TGTGCCAGCAGCTTGGGGGCGGGCCCCGGCACAGATACGCAGTATTTT
TRBD1	-	TRBJ1-5	TRBV5-6	CASSSGQAELNQPQHF	TGTGCCAGCAGTTCGGGACAGGCCGAACTCAATCAGCCCCAGCATTTT
TRBD1	-	TRBJ2-5	TRBV29-1	CSVETKWETGGGETQYF	TGCAGCGTTGAAACGAAGTGGGAGACAGGGGGCGGGGAGACCCAGTACTTC
-	-	TRBJ2-7	TRBV7-2	CASTLNYEQYF	TGTGCCAGCACCCTCAACTACGAGCAGTACTTC
-	once	TRBJ2-3	TRBV7-9	CASSSHGDTQYF	TGTGCCAGCAGCTCGCATGGAGATACGCAGTATTTT
-	-	TRBJ2-5	TRBV4-1	CASSLTGRQETQYF	TGCGCCAGCAGCCTTACCGGGAGACAAGAGACCCAGTACTTC
-	few	TRBJ1-2	TRBV9	CASSATRLLGYTF	TGTGCCAGCAGCGCCACCCGTCTCCTCGGCTACACCTTC